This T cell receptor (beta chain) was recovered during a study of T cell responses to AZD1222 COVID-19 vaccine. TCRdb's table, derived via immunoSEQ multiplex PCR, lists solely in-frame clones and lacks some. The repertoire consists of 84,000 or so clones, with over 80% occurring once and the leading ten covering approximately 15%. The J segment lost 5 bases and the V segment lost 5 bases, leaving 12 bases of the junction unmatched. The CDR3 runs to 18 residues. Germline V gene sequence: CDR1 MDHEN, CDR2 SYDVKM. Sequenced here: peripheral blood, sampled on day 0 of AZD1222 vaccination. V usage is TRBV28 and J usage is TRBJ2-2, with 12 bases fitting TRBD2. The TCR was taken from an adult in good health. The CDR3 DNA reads TGTGCCAGCAGTCGGCCCGGACTAGCGGGACCCCGGACCGGGGAGCTGTTTTTT. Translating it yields CASSRPGLAGPRTGELFF.